This T cell receptor (beta chain) derives from a study of OX40 agonist ivuxolimab in advanced cancers. In the case of this clone: Its antigen is not known.

The CDR3 spans 15 residues. The germline CDR1 and CDR2 sequences are MNHEY and SVGAGI. V was shortened by 4 bases and J by 2 bases, with 12 bases between the two germline ends. The method was immunoSEQ multiplex PCR; TCRdb's version includes in-frame clones alone and lacks a portion of them. Here the sample spans just over 90,000 clones, about 90% being singletons. Study-level points and caveats: Antigen specificity was not determined for the expanded peripheral T cells.

Specimen: CD4+ or CD8+ T cells sorted from blood, collected in a trial of the OX40 agonist ivuxolimab. This TCR came from an adult with an advanced solid tumor such as melanoma, head and neck, liver or kidney cancer. The genes are TRBV6-5 and TRBJ1-5, with D uncertain. CDR3 DNA: TGTGCCAGCAGTTCCGACGGGGTACGCAATCAGCCCCAGCATTTT. It yields the protein CASSSDGVRNQPQHF.